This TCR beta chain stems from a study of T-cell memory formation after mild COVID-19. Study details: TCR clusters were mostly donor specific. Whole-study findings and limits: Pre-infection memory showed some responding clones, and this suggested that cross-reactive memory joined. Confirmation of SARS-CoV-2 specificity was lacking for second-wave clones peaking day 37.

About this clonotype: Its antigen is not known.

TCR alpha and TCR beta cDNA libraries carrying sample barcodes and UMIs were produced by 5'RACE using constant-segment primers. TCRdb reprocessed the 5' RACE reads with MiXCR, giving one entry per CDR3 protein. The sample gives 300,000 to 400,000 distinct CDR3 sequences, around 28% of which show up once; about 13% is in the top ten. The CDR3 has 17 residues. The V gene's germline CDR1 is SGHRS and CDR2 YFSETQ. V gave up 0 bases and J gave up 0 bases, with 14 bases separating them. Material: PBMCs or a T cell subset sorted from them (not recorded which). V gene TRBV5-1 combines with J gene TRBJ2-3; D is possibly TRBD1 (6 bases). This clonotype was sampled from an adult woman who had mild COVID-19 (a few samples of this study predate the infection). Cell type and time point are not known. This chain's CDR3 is CASSLGSLQGSTDTQYF. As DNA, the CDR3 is TGCGCCAGCAGCTTGGGCTCTCTACAGGGTAGCACAGATACGCAGTATTTT.